Listed here are 21 T cell receptor beta chains from one sample, sequenced in a study of T-cell reconstitution after alpha-beta-depleted transplantation in children. For TCRbeta, the library was prepared with unique molecular identifiers. MiXCR, run by TCRdb on the PCR reads, gives a single entry per CDR3 protein. The profile covers about 900,000 distinct CDR3 sequences, with about 29% appearing a single time and about 28% taken by the ten largest. The material was PBMCs, mostly from graft donor cells, obtained 360 days after TCRalphabeta/CD19-depleted stem cell transplant. All receptors come from a boy under two years old who had a stem cell transplant for SCID, so the T cells may come from the graft donor.

The chain couples TRBV4-2 to TRBJ1-1, with 7 positions matching TRBD1. Per germline, CDR1 LGHNA and CDR2 YNFKEQ. The length of the CDR3 is 14 residues. Germline trimming cut 0 bases from V and 4 bases from J; bases unmatched to any gene: 2. The CDR3 is CASSQERQGTEAFF. The DNA of the CDR3 is TGTGCCAGCAGCCAAGAGCGACAGGGCACTGAAGCTTTCTTT.

The gene calls are TRBV29-1 and TRBJ2-2; D is possibly TRBD1 (5 bases). Germline CDR1 is SQVTM and CDR2 is ANQGSEA. V was cut by 4 bases and J by 0 bases, with 12 bases left in between. The CDR3 is 15 residues long. The CDR3 sequence is CSVVTGKSNTGELFF. In nucleotides, the CDR3 is TGCAGCGTTGTCACAGGAAAATCGAACACCGGGGAGCTGTTTTTT.

This clonotype was detected many times. V gene TRBV6-1 combines with J gene TRBJ2-1, with TRBD2 matching 9 bases. The trim removed 5 bases at V and 9 bases at J, leaving 11 bases unmatched. Germline CDR1 is MNHNS and CDR2 is SASEGT. The CDR3 contains 15 residues. CDR3 loop: CASSKGGRGGLEQFF. CDR3 in DNA: TGTGCCAGCAGTAAAGGAGGGCGGGGGGGACTTGAGCAGTTCTTC.

This chain joins TRBV4-2 and TRBJ2-6; either TRBD1 or TRBD2 may fit D (5 bases each). This CDR3 has 19 amino acids. The V gene's germline CDR1 is LGHNA and CDR2 YNFKEQ. V shed 0 bases and J shed 0 bases, with 15 bases lying between them. CDR3 amino acids: CASSQDRRDGYSGANVLTF. The DNA of the CDR3 is TGTGCCAGCAGCCAAGATAGACGGGACGGCTACTCTGGGGCCAACGTCCTGACTTTC.

The V call is TRBV6-5, the J call TRBJ1-1; D possibly corresponds to TRBD1 (5 bases). The CDR3 loop spans 12 amino acids. Germline assignment: CDR1 MNHEY and CDR2 SVGAGI. The germline V and J ends were trimmed by 5 bases and 4 bases, with 8 bases remaining between them. The DNA of the CDR3 is TGTGCCAGCAGTAGGGGAACCACTGAAGCTTTCTTT. Its protein is CASSRGTTEAFF.

This clonotype was seen a handful of times. The V call is TRBV28, the J call TRBJ2-3; TRBD2 aligns across 12 bases. CDR3 length equals 17 residues. The germline V gene encodes CDR1 MDHEN and CDR2 SYDVKM. V lost 2 bases and J lost 6; bases outside the gene matches: 9. CDR3 sequence (DNA): TGTGCCAGCAGTTTAAATCTAGCGGGGGGGCCTCGGGATACGCAGTATTTT. Its protein product is CASSLNLAGGPRDTQYF. Supplemented by reference TRBV28 and TRBJ2-3, the full variable domain reads DVKVTQSSRYLVKRTGEKVFLECVQDMDHENMFWYRQDPGLGLRLIYFSYDVKMKEKGDIPEGYSVSREKKERFSLILESASTNQTSMYLCASSLNLAGGPRDTQYFGPGTRLTVL.

The chain recombines TRBV29-1 with TRBJ1-1, with 9 bases lining up with TRBD1. The CDR3 covers 14 residues. Germline trimming cut 7 bases from V and 4 bases from J; bases unmatched to any gene: 10. Per the germline V gene, CDR1 is SQVTM and CDR2 is ANQGSEA. Here the CDR3 reads CSALQTGGGTEAFF. The CDR3 DNA sequence: TGCAGCGCCCTTCAAACAGGGGGCGGCACTGAAGCTTTCTTT. The variable domain in full, completed from reference TRBV29-1 and TRBJ1-1, reads SAVISQKPSRDICQRGTSLTIQCQVDSQVTMMFWYRQQPGQSLTLIATANQGSEATYESGFVIDKFPISRPNLTFSTLTVSNMSPEDSSIYLCSALQTGGGTEAFFGQGTRLTVV.

This clonotype was seen a handful of times. One junction end disagrees with the germline gene, perhaps due to a read error. The J gene is TRBJ1-2, the V gene TRBV6-1; the D gene is possibly TRBD1 (6 bases). Per germline, CDR1 MNHNS and CDR2 SASEGT. The CDR3 is 17 amino acids. In nucleotides, the CDR3 is TGTGCCAGCGGTGAACAGGGTCAGAGGATGGCAAGCTATGGCTACACCTTC. Translating gives CASGEQGQRMASYGYTF.

This chain uses TRBV7-9 with TRBJ1-1, with a weak D call TRBD1 (6 bases). The CDR3 spans 15 residues. Per germline, CDR1 SEHNR and CDR2 FQNEAQ (reference sequence). The ends were cut back, 5 bases at V and 5 bases at J, with 18 bases in the middle. CDR3 nucleotides: TGTGCCAGCAGCCCCGGGTGGGGGGCAGGGACTGAAGCTTTCTTT. It yields the protein CASSPGWGAGTEAFF.

There are many counts of this clonotype. The chain joins TRBV20-1 to TRBJ2-7; D not certain. V shed 3 bases and J shed 3 bases, with 12 bases lying between them. This CDR3 contains 13 residues. Germline V CDR1 and CDR2: DFQATT, SNEGSKA (reference sequence). CDR3 nucleotides: TGCAGTGCTAGTTCTGGGAACCTCTACGAGCAGTACTTC. Encoded protein: CSASSGNLYEQYF.

This chain connects TRBV12-3 or TRBV12-4 to TRBJ2-3, with TRBD2 as a possible D gene (6 bases). The CDR3 runs 12 residues. Trimming shortened V by 3 bases and J by 8 bases, and 9 bases separated the two germline ends. CDR3 in DNA: TGTGCCAGCAGTTTGCGGGACGCTACGCAGTATTTT. Protein: CASSLRDATQYF.

In its sample, this clonotype was seen a few times. This chain uses TRBV7-2 with TRBJ2-7, with D perhaps TRBD1 (5 bases). Trimming took off 5 bases at V and 0 bases at J, with 17 bases between the two ends. The CDR3 runs 16 residues. Germline lookup yields CDR1 SGHTA and CDR2 FQGNSA. Here the CDR3 DNA reads TGTGCCAGCAGCCTAGGGGTTGGCAGTCCCTCCTACGAGCAGTACTTC. Translated: CASSLGVGSPSYEQYF.

The chain carries TRBV28 and TRBJ1-5, with D unclear. The germline CDR1 and CDR2 sequences are MDHEN and SYDVKM. Trimming shortened V by 7 bases and J by 2 bases, and 9 bases separated the two germline ends. CDR3 size: 13 residues. CDR3 nucleotide sequence: TGTGCCAGCAATCGGGTTCGCAATCAGCCCCAGCATTTT. Its translation is CASNRVRNQPQHF.

This clonotype has a handful of counts. V gene TRBV5-1 combines with J gene TRBJ2-4; 11 nucleotides align to TRBD2. Unmatched junction bases numbered 11, after V lost 3 bases and J lost 0 bases. Germline V CDR1 and CDR2: SGHRS, YFSETQ. The CDR3 totals 19 residues. The CDR3 DNA is TGCGCCAGCAGCTCTCTAGCGGGGGGTCCTAAAATAGCCAAAAACATTCAGTACTTC. Translation: CASSSLAGGPKIAKNIQYF. Variable domain in full (rest from reference TRBV5-1 and TRBJ2-4): KAGVTQTPRYLIKTRGQQVTLSCSPISGHRSVSWYQQTPGQGLQFLFEYFSETQRNKGNFPGRFSGRQFSNSRSEMNVSTLELGDSALYLCASSSLAGGPKIAKNIQYFGAGTRLSVL.

This clonotype was recorded a few times. The rearrangement uses TRBV12-3 or TRBV12-4 and TRBJ2-7, with TRBD1 as a possible D gene (5 bases). This CDR3 region has 15 residues. The ends were cut back, 3 bases at V and 5 bases at J, with 17 bases in the middle. DNA for the CDR3: TGTGCCAGCAGTTTTAACGGCAGGGTCGTCCACGAGCAGTACTTC. Protein product: CASSFNGRVVHEQYF.

A few counts support this clonotype. This chain joins TRBV4-1 and TRBJ1-5, with D tentatively TRBD1 (5 bases). The CDR3 consists of 14 residues. CDR1 MGHRA and CDR2 YSYEKL come from the germline V gene. The germline V and J ends were trimmed by 2 bases and 3 bases, with 8 bases remaining between them. The CDR3 loop reads CASSQQGTNQPQHF. In DNA form, the CDR3 reads TGCGCCAGCAGCCAACAGGGCACCAATCAGCCCCAGCATTTT.

The gene calls are TRBV5-1 and TRBJ1-5; D might be TRBD1 (5 bases). The germline V gene has CDR1 SGHRS and CDR2 YFSETQ. The CDR3 contains 16 residues. V lost 4 bases and J 0 bases, leaving 14 bases between the germline ends. For the CDR3, the DNA is TGCGCCAGCAGCCCCCGGGGGAGTTATAGCAATCAGCCCCAGCATTTT. Its protein product is CASSPRGSYSNQPQHF. The full variable domain, completed using reference TRBV5-1 and TRBJ1-5, is KAGVTQTPRYLIKTRGQQVTLSCSPISGHRSVSWYQQTPGQGLQFLFEYFSETQRNKGNFPGRFSGRQFSNSRSEMNVSTLELGDSALYLCASSPRGSYSNQPQHFGDGTRLSIL.

This clonotype was seen repeatedly, ten times or more. V is TRBV5-5 and J is TRBJ2-7, with D uncertain. The CDR3 sequence is 15 residues long. CDR1 and CDR2 from the germline V gene are SGHKS and YYEKEE (reference sequence). V gave up 0 bases and J gave up 0 bases, with 10 bases separating them. In DNA form, the CDR3 reads TGTGCCAGCAGCTTGGGGCAGGCCCTCTCCTACGAGCAGTACTTC. Translated: CASSLGQALSYEQYF. Looking up the rest from reference TRBV5-5 and TRBJ2-7 gives the full variable domain: DAGVTQSPTHLIKTRGQQVTLRCSPISGHKSVSWYQQVLGQGPQFIFQYYEKEERGRGNFPDRFSARQFPNYSSELNVNALLLGDSALYLCASSLGQALSYEQYFGPGTRLTVT.

The chain combines TRBV4-3 with TRBJ1-3, with a weak D call TRBD1 (5 bases). The CDR3 is 16 residues long. Trimming pared 2 bases from V and 2 bases from J, leaving 13 bases between. Per the germline V gene, CDR1 is LGHNA and CDR2 is YSLEER. CDR3 coding DNA: TGCGCCAGCAGCCAACGTACAGGCTCTACTGGAAACACCATATATTTT. This sequence encodes CASSQRTGSTGNTIYF.

This clonotype appeared many times. The chain couples TRBV25-1 to TRBJ2-1; no clear D. The V and J ends lost 5 bases and 8 bases respectively, with 13 bases between them. The germline gives CDR1 MGHDK, CDR2 SYGVNS. The CDR3 covers 13 residues. The CDR3 loop reads CASSPASRHEQFF. The DNA of the CDR3 is TGTGCCAGCAGTCCAGCTAGTAGGCATGAGCAGTTCTTC.

The chain combines TRBV2 with TRBJ2-2, with TRBD2 matching 9 bases. The germline CDR1 and CDR2 sequences are SNHLY and FYNNEI. Trimming at V came to 6 bases and at J to 5 bases, leaving 10 bases not matched to a gene. CDR3 length equals 16 residues. CDR3 DNA: TGTGCCAGCAGGGGTCAAGCGGGGGGCCCAACCGGGGAGCTGTTTTTT. It codes for CASRGQAGGPTGELFF.